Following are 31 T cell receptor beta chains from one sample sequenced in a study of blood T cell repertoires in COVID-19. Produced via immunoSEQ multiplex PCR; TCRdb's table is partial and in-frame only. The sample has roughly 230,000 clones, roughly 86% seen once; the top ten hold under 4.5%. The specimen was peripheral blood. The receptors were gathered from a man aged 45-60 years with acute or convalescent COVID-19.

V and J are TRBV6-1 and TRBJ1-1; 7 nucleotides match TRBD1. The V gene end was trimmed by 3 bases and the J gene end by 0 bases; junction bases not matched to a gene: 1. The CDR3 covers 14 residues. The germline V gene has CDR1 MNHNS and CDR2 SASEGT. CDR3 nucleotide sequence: TGTGCCAGCAGTGAGACAGGGTTGAACACTGAAGCTTTCTTT. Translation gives CASSETGLNTEAFF.

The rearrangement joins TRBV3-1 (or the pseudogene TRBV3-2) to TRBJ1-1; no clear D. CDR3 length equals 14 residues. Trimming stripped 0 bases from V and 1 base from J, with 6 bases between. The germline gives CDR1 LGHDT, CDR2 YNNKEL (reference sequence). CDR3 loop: CASSQDLWNTEAFF. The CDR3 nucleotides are TGTGCCAGCAGCCAAGATCTTTGGAACACTGAAGCTTTCTTT.

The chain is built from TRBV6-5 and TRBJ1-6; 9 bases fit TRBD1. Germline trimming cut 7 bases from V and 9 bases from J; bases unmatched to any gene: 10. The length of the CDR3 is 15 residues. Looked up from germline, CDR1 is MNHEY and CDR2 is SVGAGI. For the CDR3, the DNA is TGTGCCAGCACACCAGAACAGGGGGCAACTTCACCCCTCCACTTT. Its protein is CASTPEQGATSPLHF.

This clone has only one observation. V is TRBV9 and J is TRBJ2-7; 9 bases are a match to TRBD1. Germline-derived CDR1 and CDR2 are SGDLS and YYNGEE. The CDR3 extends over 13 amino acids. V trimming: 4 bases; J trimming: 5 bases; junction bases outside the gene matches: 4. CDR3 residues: CASSRGTGHEQYF. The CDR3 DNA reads TGTGCCAGCAGCAGGGGGACAGGGCACGAGCAGTACTTC.

The CDR3 DNA sequence: TGTGCCACCGTAACAGGGACTAACTATGGCTACACCTTC. Protein: CATVTGTNYGYTF. This chain joins TRBV6-5 and TRBJ1-2; a possible D gene is TRBD1 (6 bases). V was trimmed by 10 bases and J by 0 bases, leaving 12 bases between them. CDR3 length equals 13 residues. The germline V gene encodes CDR1 MNHEY and CDR2 SVGAGI.

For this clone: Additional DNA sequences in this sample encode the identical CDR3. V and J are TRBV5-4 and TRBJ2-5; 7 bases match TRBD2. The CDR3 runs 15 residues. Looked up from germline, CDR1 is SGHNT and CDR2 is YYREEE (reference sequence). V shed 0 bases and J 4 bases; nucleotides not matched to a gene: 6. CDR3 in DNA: TGTGCCAGCAGCTTGGGTACGGGAGGAGGAGAGACCCAGTACTTC. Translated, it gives CASSLGTGGGETQYF.

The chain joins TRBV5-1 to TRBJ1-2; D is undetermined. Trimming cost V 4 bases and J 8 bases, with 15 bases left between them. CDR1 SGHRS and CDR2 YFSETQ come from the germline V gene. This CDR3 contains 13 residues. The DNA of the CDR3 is TGCGCCAGCAGCAACGGGCTGGCGGGCGGCTACACCTTC. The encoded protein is CASSNGLAGGYTF.

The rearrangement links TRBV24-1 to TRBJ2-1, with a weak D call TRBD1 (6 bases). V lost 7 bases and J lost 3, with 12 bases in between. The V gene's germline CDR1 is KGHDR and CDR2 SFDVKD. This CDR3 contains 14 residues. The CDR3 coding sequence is TGTGCCACCAGATACAGGGATTTCTACAATGAGCAGTTCTTC. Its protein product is CATRYRDFYNEQFF.

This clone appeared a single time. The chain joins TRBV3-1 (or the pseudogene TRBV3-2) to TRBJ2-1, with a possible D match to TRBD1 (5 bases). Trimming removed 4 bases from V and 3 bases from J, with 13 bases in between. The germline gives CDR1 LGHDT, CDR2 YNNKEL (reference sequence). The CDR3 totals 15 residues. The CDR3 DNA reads TGTGCCAGCAGCCGCAGGGTGGGTAGCTACAATGAGCAGTTCTTC. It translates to CASSRRVGSYNEQFF.

CDR3 DNA: TGTGCCAGTAGTATTGGGGGCGGGAGCTCCTACGAGCAGTACTTC. Translating gives CASSIGGGSSYEQYF. The chain recombines TRBV19 with TRBJ2-7; a possible D gene is TRBD2 (7 bases). The CDR3 has 15 amino acids. V dropped 3 bases and J dropped 0 bases, with 12 bases sitting between them. Germline-derived CDR1 and CDR2 are LNHDA and SQIVND (reference sequence).

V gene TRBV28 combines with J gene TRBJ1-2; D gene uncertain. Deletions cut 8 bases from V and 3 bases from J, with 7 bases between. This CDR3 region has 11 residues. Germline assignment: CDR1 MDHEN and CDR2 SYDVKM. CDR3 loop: CASRSDYGYTF. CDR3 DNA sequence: TGTGCCAGCCGGTCGGACTATGGCTACACCTTC.

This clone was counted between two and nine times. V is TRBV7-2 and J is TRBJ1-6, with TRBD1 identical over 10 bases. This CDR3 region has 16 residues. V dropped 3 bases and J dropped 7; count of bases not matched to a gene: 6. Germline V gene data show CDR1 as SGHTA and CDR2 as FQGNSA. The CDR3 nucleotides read TGTGCCAGCAGCTTTCGACAGGGGGCAAAGAATTCACCCCTCCACTTT. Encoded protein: CASSFRQGAKNSPLHF.

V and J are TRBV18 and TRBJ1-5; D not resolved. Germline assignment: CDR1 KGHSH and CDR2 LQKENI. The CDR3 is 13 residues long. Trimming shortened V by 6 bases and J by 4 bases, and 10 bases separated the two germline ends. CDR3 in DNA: TGTGCCAGCTCCCCGGGAAATAATCAGCCCCAGCATTTT. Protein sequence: CASSPGNNQPQHF.

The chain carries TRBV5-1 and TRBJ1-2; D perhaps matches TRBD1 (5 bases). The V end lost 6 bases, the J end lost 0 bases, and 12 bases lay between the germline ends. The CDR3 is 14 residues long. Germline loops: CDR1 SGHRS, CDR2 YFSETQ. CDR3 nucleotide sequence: TGCGCCAGCAACCAGGGAGGGTCTAACTATGGCTACACCTTC. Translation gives CASNQGGSNYGYTF.

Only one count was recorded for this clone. CDR3 nucleotide sequence: TGCGCCAGCAGCTCATCAGGGGGTACCGGGGAGCTGTTTTTT. Its protein product is CASSSSGGTGELFF. The chain carries TRBV5-1 and TRBJ2-2; 7 nucleotides match TRBD1. The germline V gene encodes CDR1 SGHRS and CDR2 YFSETQ. This CDR3 has 14 residues. V shed 3 bases and J 5 bases; nucleotides not matched to a gene: 4. Complete variable domain (other parts from reference TRBV5-1 and TRBJ2-2): KAGVTQTPRYLIKTRGQQVTLSCSPISGHRSVSWYQQTPGQGLQFLFEYFSETQRNKGNFPGRFSGRQFSNSRSEMNVSTLELGDSALYLCASSSSGGTGELFFGEGSRLTVL.

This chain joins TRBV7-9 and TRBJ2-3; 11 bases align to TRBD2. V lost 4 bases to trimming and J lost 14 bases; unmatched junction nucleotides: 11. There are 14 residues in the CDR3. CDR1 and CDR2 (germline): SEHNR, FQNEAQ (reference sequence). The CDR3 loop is CASSSTSGSFHRYF. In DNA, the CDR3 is TGTGCCAGCAGCTCTACTAGCGGGAGCTTCCATCGGTATTTT.

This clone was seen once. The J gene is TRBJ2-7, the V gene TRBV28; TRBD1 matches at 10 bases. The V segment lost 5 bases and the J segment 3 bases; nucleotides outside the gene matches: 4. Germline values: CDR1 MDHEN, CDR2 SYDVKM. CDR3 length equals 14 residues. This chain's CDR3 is CASSPWTGGYEQYF. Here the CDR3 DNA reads TGTGCCAGCAGTCCATGGACAGGGGGCTACGAGCAGTACTTC.

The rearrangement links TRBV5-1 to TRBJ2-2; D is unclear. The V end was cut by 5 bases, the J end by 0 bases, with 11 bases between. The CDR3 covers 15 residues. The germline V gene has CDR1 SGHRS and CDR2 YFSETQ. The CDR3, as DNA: TGCGCCAGCAGTCAACCTACCGCGAACACCGGGGAGCTGTTTTTT. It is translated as CASSQPTANTGELFF.

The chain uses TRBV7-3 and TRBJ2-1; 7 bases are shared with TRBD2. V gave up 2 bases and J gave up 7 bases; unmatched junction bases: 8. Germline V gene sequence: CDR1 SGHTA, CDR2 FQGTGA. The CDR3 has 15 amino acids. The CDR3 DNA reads TGTGCCAGCAGCTTATCTGCTGCGGGAGTGAATGAGCAGTTCTTC. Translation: CASSLSAAGVNEQFF.

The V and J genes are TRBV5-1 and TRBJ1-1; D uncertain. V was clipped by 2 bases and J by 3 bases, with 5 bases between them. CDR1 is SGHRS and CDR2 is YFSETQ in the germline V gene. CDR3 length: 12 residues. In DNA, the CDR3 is TGCGCCAGCAGCTTCCGGGACACTGAAGCTTTCTTT. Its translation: CASSFRDTEAFF.

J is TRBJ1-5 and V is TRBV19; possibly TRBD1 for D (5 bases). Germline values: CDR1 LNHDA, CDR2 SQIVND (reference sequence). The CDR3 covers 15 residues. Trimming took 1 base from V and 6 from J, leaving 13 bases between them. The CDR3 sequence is CASSIGQQSRQPQHF. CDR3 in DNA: TGTGCCAGTAGTATAGGACAGCAATCTCGTCAGCCCCAGCATTTT. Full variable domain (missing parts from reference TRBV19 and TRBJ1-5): DGGITQSPKYLFRKEGQNVTLSCEQNLNHDAMYWYRQDPGQGLRLIYYSQIVNDFQKGDIAEGYSVSREKKESFPLTVTSAQKNPTAFYLCASSIGQQSRQPQHFGDGTRLSIL.

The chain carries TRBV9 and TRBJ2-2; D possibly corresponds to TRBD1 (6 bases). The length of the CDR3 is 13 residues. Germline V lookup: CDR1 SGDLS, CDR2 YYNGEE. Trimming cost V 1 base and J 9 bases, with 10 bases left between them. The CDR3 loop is CASSVRGGRELFF. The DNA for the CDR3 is TGTGCCAGCAGCGTAAGAGGGGGTCGGGAGCTGTTTTTT. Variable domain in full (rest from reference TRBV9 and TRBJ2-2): DSGVTQTPKHLITATGQRVTLRCSPRSGDLSVYWYQQSLDQGLQFLIQYYNGEERAKGNILERFSAQQFPDLHSELNLSSLELGDSALYFCASSVRGGRELFFGEGSRLTVL.

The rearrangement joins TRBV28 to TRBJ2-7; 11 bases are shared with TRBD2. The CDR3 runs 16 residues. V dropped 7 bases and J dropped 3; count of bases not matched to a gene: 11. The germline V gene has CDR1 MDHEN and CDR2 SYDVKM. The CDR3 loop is CASKSGLAGGYYEQYF. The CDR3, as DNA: TGTGCCAGCAAATCCGGTCTAGCGGGAGGATACTACGAGCAGTACTTC. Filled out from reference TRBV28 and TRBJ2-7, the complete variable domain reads DVKVTQSSRYLVKRTGEKVFLECVQDMDHENMFWYRQDPGLGLRLIYFSYDVKMKEKGDIPEGYSVSREKKERFSLILESASTNQTSMYLCASKSGLAGGYYEQYFGPGTRLTVT.

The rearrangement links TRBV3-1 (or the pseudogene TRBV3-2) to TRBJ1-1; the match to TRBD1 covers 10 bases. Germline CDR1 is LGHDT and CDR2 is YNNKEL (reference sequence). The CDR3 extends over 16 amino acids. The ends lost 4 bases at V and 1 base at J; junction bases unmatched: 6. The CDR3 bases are TGTGCCAGCAGCCCGACAGGGGGCGCGGCGAACACTGAAGCTTTCTTT. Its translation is CASSPTGGAANTEAFF.

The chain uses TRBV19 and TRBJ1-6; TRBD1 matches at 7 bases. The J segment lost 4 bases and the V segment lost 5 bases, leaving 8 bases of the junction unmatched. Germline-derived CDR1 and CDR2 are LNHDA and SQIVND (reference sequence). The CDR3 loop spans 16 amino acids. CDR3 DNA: TGTGCCAGTAGTCCATCCGGGACAGAATATAATTCACCCCTCCACTTT. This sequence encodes CASSPSGTEYNSPLHF.

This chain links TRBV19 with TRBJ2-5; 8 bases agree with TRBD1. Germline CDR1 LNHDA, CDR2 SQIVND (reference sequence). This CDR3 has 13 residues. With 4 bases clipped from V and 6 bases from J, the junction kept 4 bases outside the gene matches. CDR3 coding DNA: TGTGCCAGTAGTACGACAGGGGAACAGACCCAGTACTTC. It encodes CASSTTGEQTQYF.

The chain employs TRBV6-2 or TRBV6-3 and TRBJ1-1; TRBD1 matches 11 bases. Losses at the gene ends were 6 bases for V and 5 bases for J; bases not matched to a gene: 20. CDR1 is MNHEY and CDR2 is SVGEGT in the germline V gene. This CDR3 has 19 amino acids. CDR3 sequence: CASSRTGLGTGGGKTEAFF. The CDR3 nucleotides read TGTGCCAGCAGCCGTACTGGACTGGGGACAGGGGGTGGGAAGACTGAAGCTTTCTTT.

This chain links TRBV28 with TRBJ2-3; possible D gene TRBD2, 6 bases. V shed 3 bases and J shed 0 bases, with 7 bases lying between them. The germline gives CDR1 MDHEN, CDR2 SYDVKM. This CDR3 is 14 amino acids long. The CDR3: CASSFGTSTDTQYF. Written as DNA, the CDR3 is TGTGCCAGCAGTTTTGGGACTAGCACAGATACGCAGTATTTT.

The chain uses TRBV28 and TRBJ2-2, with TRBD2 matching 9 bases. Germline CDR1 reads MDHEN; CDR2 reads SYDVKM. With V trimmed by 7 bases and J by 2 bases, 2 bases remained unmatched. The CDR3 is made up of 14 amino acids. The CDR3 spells CASKAGGNTGELFF. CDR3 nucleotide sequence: TGTGCCAGCAAAGCGGGGGGAAACACCGGGGAGCTGTTTTTT.

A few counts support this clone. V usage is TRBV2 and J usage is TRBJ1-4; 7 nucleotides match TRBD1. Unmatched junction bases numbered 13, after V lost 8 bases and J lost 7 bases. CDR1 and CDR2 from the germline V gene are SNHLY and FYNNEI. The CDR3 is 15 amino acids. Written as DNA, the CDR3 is TGTGCCAGCGTCCGCGCCGGGACAGAATCTGAAAAACTGTTTTTT. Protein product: CASVRAGTESEKLFF.

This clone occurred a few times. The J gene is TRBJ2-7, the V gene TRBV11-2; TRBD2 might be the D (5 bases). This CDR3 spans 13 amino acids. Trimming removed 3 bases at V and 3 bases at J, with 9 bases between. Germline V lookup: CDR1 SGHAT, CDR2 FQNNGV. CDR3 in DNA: TGTGCCAGCAGCTTTGACGGAGGCTACGAGCAGTACTTC. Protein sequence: CASSFDGGYEQYF.